This record concerns one T cell receptor beta chain sequence. Antigen specificity is unknown. Libraries were prepared by immunoSEQ multiplex PCR; TCRdb keeps only in-frame clonotypes and omits some of them. The table includes 25,000 to 40,000 clones, 90% detected once. The data were taken from a study of T cells in narcolepsy. Study at large: Enrolled donors included narcolepsy type 1 or type 2 patients and healthy controls.

Overall study results and limits: In some patient and control memory CD4+ samples, autoreactive clones were absent. Healthy controls reportedly lacked the autoreactive clonotypes serially found in patients' blood.

Germline-derived CDR1 and CDR2 are SGHAT and FQNNGV. V dropped 5 bases and J dropped 1; count of bases not matched to a gene: 14. This CDR3 has 18 residues. The TCR originated in a human donor with narcolepsy. Sequenced: CD45RA- memory CD4+ T cells from PBMCs. This chain links TRBV11-2 with TRBJ2-3; 8 positions match TRBD2. CDR3 amino acids: CASSPPLRLALRTDTQYF. CDR3 bases: TGTGCCAGCAGCCCCCCTTTAAGACTAGCGCTACGCACAGATACGCAGTATTTT.